Listed here is a single T cell receptor beta chain. Measured with immunoSEQ multiplex PCR; TCRdb has only the in-frame clones, and not every one. Of some 110,000 clones listed, roughly 88% are singletons. This entry belongs to a study of T cell responses to AZD1222 COVID-19 vaccine. V lost 5 bases to trimming and J lost 0 bases; unmatched junction nucleotides: 13. This CDR3 region has 17 residues. Germline assignment: CDR1 SGHVS and CDR2 FQNEAQ. This material consisted of peripheral blood, taken 28 days after the second AZD1222 dose. This sequence was found in an adult who received the AZD1222 COVID-19 vaccine. The rearrangement links TRBV7-8 to TRBJ2-7, with 7 nucleotides matching TRBD1. CDR3 sequence: CASSHNTWTGSSYEQYF. In DNA form, the CDR3 reads TGTGCCAGCAGCCACAACACCTGGACAGGTAGCTCCTACGAGCAGTACTTC.